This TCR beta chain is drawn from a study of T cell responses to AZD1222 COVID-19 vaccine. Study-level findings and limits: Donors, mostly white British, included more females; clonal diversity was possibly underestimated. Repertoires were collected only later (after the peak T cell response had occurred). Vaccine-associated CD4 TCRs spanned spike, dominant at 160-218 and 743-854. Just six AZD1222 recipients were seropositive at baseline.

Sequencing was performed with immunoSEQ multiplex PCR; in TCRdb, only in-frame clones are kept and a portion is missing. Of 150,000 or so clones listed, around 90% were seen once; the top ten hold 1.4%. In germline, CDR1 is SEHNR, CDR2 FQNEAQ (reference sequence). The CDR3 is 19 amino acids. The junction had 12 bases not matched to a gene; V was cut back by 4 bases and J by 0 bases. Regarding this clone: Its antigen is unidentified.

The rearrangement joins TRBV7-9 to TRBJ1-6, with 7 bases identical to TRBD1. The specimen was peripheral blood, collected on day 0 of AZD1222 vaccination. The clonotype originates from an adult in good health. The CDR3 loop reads CASSSGGEGANSYNSPLHF. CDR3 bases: TGTGCCAGCAGCTCAGGCGGCGAGGGGGCGAACTCCTATAATTCACCCCTCCACTTT.